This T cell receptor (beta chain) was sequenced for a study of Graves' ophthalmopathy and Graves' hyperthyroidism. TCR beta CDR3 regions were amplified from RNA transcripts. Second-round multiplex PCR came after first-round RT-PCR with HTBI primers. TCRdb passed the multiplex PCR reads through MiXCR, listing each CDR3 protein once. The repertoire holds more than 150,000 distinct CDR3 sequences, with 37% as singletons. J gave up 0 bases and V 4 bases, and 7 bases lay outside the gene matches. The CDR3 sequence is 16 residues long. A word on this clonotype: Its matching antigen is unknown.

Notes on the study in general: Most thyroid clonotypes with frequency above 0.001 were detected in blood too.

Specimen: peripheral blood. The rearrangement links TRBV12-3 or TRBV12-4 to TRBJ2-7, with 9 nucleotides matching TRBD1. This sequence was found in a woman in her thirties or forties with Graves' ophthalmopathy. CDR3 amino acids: CASSWGDRVSSYEQYF. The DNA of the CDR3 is TGTGCCAGCAGTTGGGGGGACAGGGTTTCCTCCTACGAGCAGTACTTC.